Presented here are 15 T cell receptor beta chains from one specimen sequenced in a study of T cell responses to AZD1222 COVID-19 vaccine. Repertoires were generated with immunoSEQ multiplex PCR, while TCRdb's copy carries only in-frame clones and drops some. The sample includes 57,000 or so clones, 76% of them seen just once. The specimen was peripheral blood, collected on day 0 of AZD1222 vaccination. These receptors all stem from an adult in good health.

Of note for this clone: Other nucleotide sequences from this sample produce the same CDR3. This chain connects TRBV5-6 to TRBJ2-7; 9 bases are shared with TRBD1. The germline CDR1 and CDR2 sequences are SGHDT and YYEEEE. J was trimmed by 3 bases and V by 4 bases; bases with no gene match: 5. This CDR3 comprises 14 residues. The CDR3 here is CASSPPGQGYEQYF. The CDR3 DNA sequence: TGTGCCAGCAGCCCTCCGGGACAGGGCTACGAGCAGTACTTC. Combining the CDR3 with reference TRBV5-6 and TRBJ2-7 gives the whole variable domain DAGVTQSPTHLIKTRGQQVTLRCSPKSGHDTVSWYQQALGQGPQFIFQYYEEEERQRGNFPDRFSGHQFPNYSSELNVNALLLGDSALYLCASSPPGQGYEQYFGPGTRLTVT.

CDR3 nucleotide sequence: TGTGCCTGGAGGTCCCTTGGTTCCGACTACGAGCAGTACTTC. Translated, it gives CAWRSLGSDYEQYF. The chain recombines TRBV30 with TRBJ2-7, with D unresolved. The V end was cut by 3 bases, the J end by 3 bases, with 15 bases between. The CDR3 is 14 residues long. CDR1 and CDR2 (germline): GTSNPN, SVGIG (reference sequence).

The rearrangement uses TRBV23-1 and TRBJ1-1; D unclear. TRBV23-1 has ORF status, its function being uncertain. Trimming took off 3 bases at V and 7 bases at J, with 12 bases between the two ends. There are 13 residues in the CDR3. The CDR3 coding sequence is TGCGCCAGCAGTCACCCGAGGATTTTTGAAGCTTTCTTT. Protein product: CASSHPRIFEAFF.

This rearrangement joins TRBV2 to TRBJ2-7, with unresolved D. Trimming removed 6 bases from V and 0 bases from J, with 15 bases in between. This CDR3 has 15 amino acids. The germline V gene encodes CDR1 SNHLY and CDR2 FYNNEI. CDR3 amino acids: CASRAILASSYEQYF. The CDR3 region has the DNA TGTGCCAGCAGGGCGATCTTGGCCAGCTCCTACGAGCAGTACTTC. Based on the CDR3 plus reference TRBV2 and TRBJ2-7, the full variable domain is EPEVTQTPSHQVTQMGQEVILRCVPISNHLYFYWYRQILGQKVEFLVSFYNNEISEKSEIFDDQFSVERPDGSNFTLKIRSTKLEDSAMYFCASRAILASSYEQYFGPGTRLTVT.

The chain is built from TRBV6-2 or TRBV6-3 and TRBJ2-7; 9 positions agree with TRBD2. V lost 5 bases to trimming and J lost 7 bases; unmatched junction nucleotides: 9. CDR3 length: 14 amino acids. Germline CDR1 and CDR2: MNHEY and SVGEGT. This CDR3 reads CASSLGGGAREQYF. As DNA, the CDR3 is TGTGCCAGCAGTCTCGGCGGGGGGGCTCGAGAGCAGTACTTC.

This chain joins TRBV7-6 and TRBJ2-7, with D perhaps TRBD2 (5 bases). Germline V gives CDR1 SGHVS, CDR2 FNYEAQ. The CDR3 loop spans 12 amino acids. Trimming left V 3 bases short and J 5 bases short, with 8 bases between. The CDR3 here is CASSFGVDEQYF. The CDR3 nucleotides are TGTGCCAGCAGCTTCGGGGTAGACGAGCAGTACTTC. Complete variable domain (other parts from reference TRBV7-6 and TRBJ2-7): GAGVSQSPRYKVTKRGQDVALRCDPISGHVSLYWYRQALGQGPEFLTYFNYEAQQDKSGLPNDRFSAERPEGSISTLTIQRTEQRDSAMYRCASSFGVDEQYFGPGTRLTVT.

V gene TRBV18 combines with J gene TRBJ2-7, with 11 positions matching TRBD1. CDR1 and CDR2 (germline): KGHSH, LQKENI. This CDR3 spans 16 amino acids. The J segment lost 6 bases and the V segment lost 5 bases, leaving 12 bases of the junction unmatched. CDR3 loop: CASSTLGTGGSGEQYF. The CDR3 region has the DNA TGTGCCAGCTCAACACTCGGGACAGGGGGATCGGGCGAGCAGTACTTC.

V and J are TRBV6-5 and TRBJ1-5; TRBD1 is a possible D gene (5 bases). From germline, CDR1 is MNHEY and CDR2 SVGAGI. The CDR3 loop spans 12 amino acids. V was cut by 4 bases and J by 8 bases, with 9 bases left in between. The CDR3 protein is CASSFPGEPQHF. The CDR3 DNA sequence: TGTGCCAGCAGTTTCCCGGGGGAGCCCCAGCATTTT.

The genes are TRBV12-3 or TRBV12-4 and TRBJ2-7; either TRBD1 or TRBD2 may fit D (5 bases each). V shed 6 bases and J shed 1 base, with 10 bases lying between them. The CDR3 has 13 residues. The CDR3 reads CASSRDGSYEQYF. The CDR3 coding sequence is TGTGCCAGCAGCCGGGACGGGTCCTACGAGCAGTACTTC.

The chain carries TRBV10-1 and TRBJ2-3, with a tentative D call TRBD1 (5 bases). CDR1 and CDR2 from the germline V gene are WNHNN and SYGVQD (reference sequence). The CDR3 has 16 residues. V was shortened by 9 bases and J by 3 bases, with 22 bases between the two germline ends. As DNA, the CDR3 is TGCGCCAGTACTAACGCAGGGTCAGAAGGAACAGATACGCAGTATTTT. This translates into CASTNAGSEGTDTQYF.

This clone was picked up a small number of times. Here the CDR3 DNA reads TGTGCCAGCAGCTTAGAAAACACCGGGGAGCTGTTTTTT. This sequence encodes CASSLENTGELFF. The chain links TRBV11-3 to TRBJ2-2; D is ambiguous. The V gene's germline CDR1 is SGHNT and CDR2 YENEEA. The CDR3 sequence is 13 residues long. V was cut by 0 bases and J by 2 bases, with 1 base left in between. The entire variable domain, with the rest obtained from reference TRBV11-3 and TRBJ2-2, is as follows: EAGVVQSPRYKIIEKKQPVAFWCNPISGHNTLYWYLQNLGQGPELLIRYENEEAVDDSQLPKDRFSAERLKGVDSTLKIQPAELGDSAVYLCASSLENTGELFFGEGSRLTVL.

This clone rates as medium-sized (0.01 to 0.1%). This sequence joins TRBV6-6 and TRBJ2-1; TRBD2 might be the D (6 bases). CDR1 and CDR2 from the germline V gene are MNHNY and SVGAGI (reference sequence). V was trimmed by 11 bases and J by 0 bases, leaving 14 bases between them. The CDR3 runs to 14 residues. Here the CDR3 DNA reads TGTGCCTCAGGGACTGTAAGCTCCTACAATGAGCAGTTCTTC. Its translation is CASGTVSSYNEQFF.

The chain joins TRBV5-6 to TRBJ2-3; D possibly corresponds to TRBD2 (6 bases). CDR1 is SGHDT, CDR2 YYEEEE, per germline. The CDR3 has 16 amino acids. Trimming took 3 bases from V and 0 from J, leaving 14 bases between them. The CDR3 loop reads CASSWKLGTSTDTQYF. Written as DNA, the CDR3 is TGTGCCAGCAGCTGGAAATTGGGGACTAGCACAGATACGCAGTATTTT.

V usage is TRBV19 and J usage is TRBJ2-7; TRBD1 agrees at 7 bases. Germline values: CDR1 LNHDA, CDR2 SQIVND (reference sequence). J lost 1 base, V lost 5 bases, and 8 bases had no gene match. There are 15 residues in the CDR3. CDR3 loop: CASSRRRGRSYEQYF. DNA for the CDR3: TGTGCCAGTAGTCGTCGCAGGGGGAGATCCTACGAGCAGTACTTC. The entire variable domain, with the rest obtained from reference TRBV19 and TRBJ2-7, is as follows: DGGITQSPKYLFRKEGQNVTLSCEQNLNHDAMYWYRQDPGQGLRLIYYSQIVNDFQKGDIAEGYSVSREKKESFPLTVTSAQKNPTAFYLCASSRRRGRSYEQYFGPGTRLTVT.

The rearrangement links TRBV2 to TRBJ1-3; a weak D match, TRBD1 (5 bases). In germline, CDR1 is SNHLY, CDR2 FYNNEI. This CDR3 comprises 14 residues. With 4 bases removed from V and 4 bases from J, the gap between germline ends came to 11 bases. The CDR3 DNA sequence: TGTGCCAGCAGTGGCGCAGGGTTGGGAAACACCATATATTTT. It encodes CASSGAGLGNTIYF.